This paragraph covers one T cell receptor beta chain sequence. What it binds is unknown. The CDR3 length is 14 residues. CDR1 is MNHEY and CDR2 is SMNVEV in the germline V gene (reference sequence). V was trimmed by 7 bases and J by 0 bases, leaving 12 bases between them. These data originate in a study of OX40 agonist ivuxolimab in advanced cancers. Across the whole study: Anti-PD-1, anti-PD-L1 or anti-CTLA-4 therapy given earlier was allowed, and 35% to 50% had some.

The repertoire was sequenced with immunoSEQ multiplex PCR; TCRdb's copy has only in-frame clones and lacks some. The sample yields some 70,000 clones, about 90% seen once. Study-wide findings and caveats: Doses of 0.1 to 3.0 mg/kg were accompanied by clonal expansion of CD4+ and CD8+ blood T cells by week 6.

Specimen: CD4+ or CD8+ T cells sorted from blood, collected in a trial of the OX40 agonist ivuxolimab. The source of this sequence is an adult with an advanced solid tumor such as melanoma, head and neck, liver or kidney cancer. The rearrangement joins TRBV27 to TRBJ1-2; weak D call: TRBD1 (5 bases). The CDR3 spells CASKPTEANYGYTF. CDR3 in DNA: TGTGCCAGCAAACCGACAGAAGCTAACTATGGCTACACCTTC.